This T cell receptor beta chain was observed in a study of cytomegalovirus exposure and HLA in healthy donors. Study results and limitations: Roughly uniform sequencing depth across donors was assumed, possibly incorrectly. CMV antigen specificity was confirmed in vitro for three CMV-associated chains. Analysis performed later found under 20,000 TCR beta sequences associated with HLA alleles at 0.05 false discovery rate.

Primers for the PCR totalled 60 Vbeta and 13 Jbeta. Generated by immunoSEQ multiplex PCR, the TCRdb table keeps only in-frame clones and is missing some. Of around 150,000 clones in the sample, 65% to 80% were seen once. The length of the CDR3 is 12 residues. CDR1 and CDR2 from the germline V gene are SEHNR and FQNEAQ (reference sequence). With 4 bases removed from V and 5 bases from J, the gap between germline ends came to 6 bases. This clone was found a few times. Its specificity is unknown. This receptor was identified in a man between 18 and 29 years old in good health and CMV-seropositive. Sequenced input: PBMCs. The chain carries TRBV7-9 and TRBJ1-3; D is unresolved. The DNA of the CDR3 is TGTGCCAGCAGCTCCGACAGAAACACCATATATTTT. Encoded protein: CASSSDRNTIYF.